Listed below are T cell receptor beta chains from one sample, sequenced in a study of OX40 agonist ivuxolimab in advanced cancers. The table came from immunoSEQ multiplex PCR; TCRdb's copy has only in-frame clones and leaves some out. The table shows 37,000 or so clones, with 87% occurring only once. The source material was CD4+ or CD8+ T cells sorted from blood, sampled in a trial of the OX40 agonist ivuxolimab. These receptors were obtained from an adult with an advanced solid tumor such as melanoma, head and neck, liver or kidney cancer. Each CDR3 is given with its conserved first and last residue. A D gene is named only where the DNA matches it firmly. For some rows the clone size is stated as once, few or many, or as a class when expanded; others skip it.

d_gene | len | j_gene | v_gene | abundance | CDR3nt | CDR3aa
NA | 14 | TRBJ2-3 | TRBV27 | medium-sized | TGTGCCAGCAGTTTATTTCCAGACACAGATACGCAGTATTTT | CASSLFPDTDTQYF
NA | 12 | TRBJ2-3 | TRBV5-1 | NA | TGCGCCAGCAGCTTAGCCACAGATACGCAGTATTTT | CASSLATDTQYF
TRBD1 | 13 | TRBJ2-5 | TRBV6-1 | NA | TGTGCCAGCAAACTAGGACAGGGTGGGACCCAGTACTTC | CASKLGQGGTQYF
NA | 15 | TRBJ1-2 | TRBV7-9 | NA | TGTGCCAGCAGCTTAGTGGGCCACTTCAACTATGGCTACACCTTC | CASSLVGHFNYGYTF
NA | 11 | TRBJ1-1 | TRBV19 | NA | TGTGCCAGTAGCCCCTCTCCTGAAGCTTTCTTT | CASSPSPEAFF
TRBD1 | 15 | TRBJ2-2 | TRBV6-5 | few | TGTGCCAGCAGTTACGGGACAGGGGGGAGCGGGGAGCTGTTTTTT | CASSYGTGGSGELFF
NA | 14 | TRBJ1-6 | TRBV25-1 | once | TGTGCCAGCAGTGAATACAGGGATAATTCACCCCTCCACTTT | CASSEYRDNSPLHF
NA | 11 | TRBJ1-5 | TRBV27 | NA | TGTGCCAGCAGTTTAAGCCAGCCCCAGCATTTT | CASSLSQPQHF
NA | 13 | TRBJ2-7 | TRBV10-2 | NA | TGCGCCAGCAGTGACAGGGAATACTACGAGCAGTACTTC | CASSDREYYEQYF
NA | 13 | TRBJ1-2 | TRBV4-1 | NA | TGCGCCAGCAGCCAAGAGGAAAGGTCTGGCTACACCTTC | CASSQEERSGYTF
TRBD1 | 16 | TRBJ1-2 | TRBV7-9 | NA | TGTGCCAGCAGCTTAGGGGTGACAGGGGGAGACTATGGCTACACCTTC | CASSLGVTGGDYGYTF
TRBD1 | 15 | TRBJ1-3 | TRBV5-1 | NA | TGCGCCAGCAGCTTACAGGGGGCTCTTGGAAACACCATATATTTT | CASSLQGALGNTIYF
TRBD1 | 14 | TRBJ1-2 | TRBV7-9 | NA | TGTGCCAGCAGCTTACGGGACAGGGGAATTTTCTACACCTTC | CASSLRDRGIFYTF
NA | 14 | TRBJ1-5 | TRBV19 | NA | TGTGCCAGTAGTTTGGACAGTTCTTACCAGCCCCAGCATTTT | CASSLDSSYQPQHF
NA | 13 | TRBJ2-7 | TRBV19 | NA | TGTGCCAGTAGTATAGAGGGGCCCTACGAGCAGTACTTC | CASSIEGPYEQYF
TRBD2 | 14 | TRBJ2-1 | TRBV11-2 | NA | TGTGCCAGCAGCCCCCTCGGCGGGGGGGATGAGCAGTTCTTC | CASSPLGGGDEQFF
NA | 14 | TRBJ1-2 | TRBV29-1 | NA | TGCAGCGGGGGGCGCCCGGAGGTACCCGATGGCTACACCTTC | CSGGRPEVPDGYTF
TRBD1 | 18 | TRBJ2-2 | TRBV27 | NA | TGTGCCAGCAGTTTGTATCTTCCGGGACAGGGGCCCACCGGGGAGCTGTTTTTT | CASSLYLPGQGPTGELFF
TRBD1 | 15 | TRBJ1-5 | TRBV5-6 | NA | TGTGCCAGCAGTCAGGACAGGGGGCCTTATCAGCCCCAGCATTTT | CASSQDRGPYQPQHF
TRBD1 | 16 | TRBJ1-3 | TRBV6-1 | NA | TGTGCCAGCAGTGAAACTAGGACAGGGGGAGGAAACACCATATATTTT | CASSETRTGGGNTIYF
TRBD2 | 20 | TRBJ2-2 | TRBV9 | NA | TGTGCCAGCAGCGTAGTGGCTAGCGGGGGGGCCCCCATCAACACCGGGGAGCTGTTTTTT | CASSVVASGGAPINTGELFF
NA | 15 | TRBJ1-4 | TRBV9 | NA | TGTGCCAGCAGCGTAGAAGACGCAACTAATGAAAAACTGTTTTTT | CASSVEDATNEKLFF
NA | 15 | TRBJ2-6 | TRBV15 | NA | TGTGCCACCAGCATGAAGAGCTCTGGGGCCAACGTCCTGACTTTC | CATSMKSSGANVLTF
NA | 13 | TRBJ1-1 | TRBV5-4 | NA | TGTGCCAGCAGCTTGGAAGAGAACACTGAAGCTTTCTTT | CASSLEENTEAFF
NA | 13 | TRBJ1-1 | TRBV4-1 | NA | TGCGCCAGCAGCCAAGGGATAGGGCTCTTAGCTTTCTTT | CASSQGIGLLAFF
TRBD1 | 15 | TRBJ1-1 | TRBV9 | NA | TGTGCCAGCAGCGTGGGACAGCCACCGAACACTGAAGCTTTCTTT | CASSVGQPPNTEAFF
TRBD2 | 15 | TRBJ2-1 | TRBV15 | NA | TGTGCCACCAGCGGTAGCGGGGGAATGCCCAATGAGCAGTTCTTC | CATSGSGGMPNEQFF
NA | 13 | TRBJ1-2 | TRBV27 | NA | TGTGCCAGCAAAAGTCTGGGAAACTATGGCTACACCTTC | CASKSLGNYGYTF
NA | 16 | TRBJ2-7 | TRBV7-9 | NA | TGTGCCAGCAGCTTAGCGGCAGGAGGGGACGGCTACGAGCAGTACTTC | CASSLAAGGDGYEQYF
NA | 17 | TRBJ2-1 | TRBV10-3 | NA | TGTGCCATCAGTAAAAAAGCGAACTCCATCTCCTACAATGAGCAGTTCTTC | CAISKKANSISYNEQFF
NA | 17 | TRBJ2-2 | TRBV9 | NA | TGTGCCAGCAGCGTGGCGGCGTACGACTCGAACACCGGGGAGCTGTTTTTT | CASSVAAYDSNTGELFF
NA | 16 | TRBJ1-3 | TRBV11-3 | NA | TGTGCCAGCAGCTTAGTTGGCAGGCACTCTGGAAACACCATATATTTT | CASSLVGRHSGNTIYF
NA | 13 | TRBJ1-2 | TRBV19 | once | TGTGCCAGTAGTATCCGGCCGGGCGGTGGCTACACCTTC | CASSIRPGGGYTF
TRBD1 | 14 | TRBJ1-2 | TRBV6-6 | NA | TGTGCCATCATTGGGACAGGGAAAGACTATGGCTACACCTTC | CAIIGTGKDYGYTF
NA | 12 | TRBJ2-4 | TRBV5-4 | NA | TGTGCCAGCAGCTTGGGGAAAAACATTCAGTACTTC | CASSLGKNIQYF
TRBD2 | 15 | TRBJ2-7 | TRBV6-1 | NA | TGTGCCAGCATCCCGGCGGGAGCGGGCGACTACGAGCAGTACTTC | CASIPAGAGDYEQYF
NA | 14 | TRBJ2-7 | TRBV7-2 | NA | TGTGCCAGCAGCTTAGCCAGTCCTTCCTACGAGCAGTACTTC | CASSLASPSYEQYF
NA | 13 | TRBJ1-4 | TRBV4-1 | NA | TGCGCCAGCAGCCAGGTTGAGGGTGAAAAACTGTTTTTT | CASSQVEGEKLFF
NA | 13 | TRBJ2-3 | TRBV18 | NA | TGTGCCACCCTATCTCTAAGCACAGATACGCAGTATTTT | CATLSLSTDTQYF
NA | 14 | TRBJ2-3 | TRBV19 | NA | TGTGCCAGTAGTCTAGGGACTTTCACAGATACGCAGTATTTT | CASSLGTFTDTQYF
NA | 13 | TRBJ1-1 | TRBV19 | NA | TGTGCCAGCGTCCGTGAAATAGACACTGAAGCTTTCTTT | CASVREIDTEAFF
TRBD1 | 15 | TRBJ1-6 | TRBV9 | NA | TGTGCCAGCAGCGAAAGGGACAGGTCTTATTCACCCCTCCACTTT | CASSERDRSYSPLHF
TRBD2 | 19 | TRBJ2-1 | TRBV7-9 | NA | TGTGCCAGCAGCCCCCGCCCTGGTGTCAGCGGGGGTGACTACAATGAGCAGTTCTTC | CASSPRPGVSGGDYNEQFF
NA | 13 | TRBJ2-7 | TRBV11-3 | once | TGTGCCAGCAGCTTAGATTACGGGTACGAGCAGTACTTC | CASSLDYGYEQYF
TRBD1 | 14 | TRBJ2-7 | TRBV2 | NA | TGTGCCAGCAGGGCACAGGGGGCTTCCTACGAGCAGTACTTC | CASRAQGASYEQYF
TRBD1 | 17 | TRBJ1-2 | TRBV4-2 | NA | TGTGCCAGCAGCCAAGATGCGGGACAGGGGATCGGTGATGGCTACACCTTC | CASSQDAGQGIGDGYTF
NA | 14 | TRBJ2-1 | TRBV7-6 | NA | TGTGCCAGCAGCTTGGCAGGTTCCTACAATGAGCAGTTCTTC | CASSLAGSYNEQFF
NA | 12 | TRBJ1-5 | TRBV19 | NA | TGTGCCAGCACAGGGCGCAATCAGCCCCAGCATTTT | CASTGRNQPQHF
NA | 14 | TRBJ2-1 | TRBV4-2 | NA | TGTGCCAGCCTTCCCGACAGGTCCTACAATGAGCAGTTCTTC | CASLPDRSYNEQFF
NA | 14 | TRBJ2-3 | TRBV18 | NA | TGTGCCAGCTCACCGCGTTTACACGAAGATACGCAGTATTTT | CASSPRLHEDTQYF
NA | 13 | TRBJ1-3 | TRBV6-5 | NA | TGTGCCAGCAGTTATGAATCGGGAAACACCATATATTTT | CASSYESGNTIYF
NA | 14 | TRBJ1-2 | TRBV11-2 | NA | TGTGCCAGCAGACCGCTCGGGGTTAACTATGGCTACACCTTC | CASRPLGVNYGYTF
NA | 13 | TRBJ1-1 | TRBV2 | NA | TGTGCCAGCAGTGAATGGGGTGGAGTTGAAGCTTTCTTT | CASSEWGGVEAFF
NA | 14 | TRBJ1-1 | TRBV7-9 | NA | TGTGCCAGCAGCTTCGAAGCGCATGACACTGAAGCTTTCTTT | CASSFEAHDTEAFF
TRBD2 | 16 | TRBJ2-7 | TRBV7-2 | NA | TGTGCCAGCAGTATGTATCGTGCGGGAGGCACCTACGAGCAGTACTTC | CASSMYRAGGTYEQYF
NA | 15 | TRBJ1-4 | TRBV4-1 | NA | TGCGCCAGCAGCCAAGGGGAGTCCGGGGCTGAAAAACTGTTTTTT | CASSQGESGAEKLFF
TRBD2 | 17 | TRBJ2-1 | TRBV7-9 | NA | TGTGCCAGCAGCTTAAGGGCGGGGGGCACACTCTACAATGAGCAGTTCTTC | CASSLRAGGTLYNEQFF
NA | 12 | TRBJ2-7 | TRBV7-9 | hyperexpanded | TGTGCCAGCAGCTTGGAGTGGTCCGAGCAGTACTTC | CASSLEWSEQYF
NA | 10 | TRBJ2-5 | TRBV30 | NA | TGTGCCTGGAGACGAGAGACCCAGTACTTC | CAWRRETQYF